Each of the 9 T cell receptor beta chains below was sequenced from the same sample in a study of Graves' ophthalmopathy and Graves' hyperthyroidism. The sequenced template was RNA, covering the TCR beta CDR3 region. First-round RT-PCR employed HTBI primers, with a second-round multiplex PCR after it. TCRdb itself ran the multiplex PCR reads through MiXCR, one entry per CDR3 protein. The repertoire holds 360,000 or so distinct CDR3 sequences, around 16% seen once, with around 1.6% in the top ten. Specimen: peripheral blood. These receptors were collected from a woman aged 18-30 years with Graves' ophthalmopathy.

The table lists this clonotype with a few counts. This chain connects TRBV7-3 to TRBJ2-7, with no clear D. This CDR3 contains 13 residues. V was pared by 2 bases and J by 6 bases, with 11 bases between. Germline V CDR1 and CDR2: SGHTA, FQGTGA. CDR3 amino acids: CASSLDLQTEQYF. DNA of the CDR3: TGTGCCAGCAGCTTAGATCTGCAAACCGAGCAGTACTTC. The complete variable domain, with remaining parts taken from reference TRBV7-3 and TRBJ2-7, reads GAGVSQTPSNKVTEKGKYVELRCDPISGHTALYWYRQSLGQGPEFLIYFQGTGAADDSGLPNDRFFAVRPEGSVSTLKIQRTERGDSAVYLCASSLDLQTEQYFGPGTRLTVT.

This clonotype has a count of ten or more. Here the CDR3 DNA reads TGTGCCAGCAGTTGGACAGGGGCTGGAAACACCATATATTTT. Translated: CASSWTGAGNTIYF. The V and J genes are TRBV28 and TRBJ1-3; 9 nucleotides match TRBD1. Germline V gene sequence: CDR1 MDHEN, CDR2 SYDVKM. The CDR3 spans 14 residues. Trimming removed 4 bases from V and 2 bases from J; junction bases left unmatched: 0.

This clonotype was seen at least ten times. The chain has TRBV27 and TRBJ1-6, with D maybe TRBD1 (5 bases). CDR3 size: 15 residues. Germline CDR1 MNHEY, CDR2 SMNVEV (reference sequence). V dropped 5 bases and J dropped 5 bases, with 13 bases sitting between them. CDR3 in DNA: TGTGCCAGCAGTCTCGGGACGGAAAATAATTCACCCCTCCACTTT. Translation: CASSLGTENNSPLHF.

In its sample, this clonotype was seen many times. The genes are TRBV19 and TRBJ1-5; the D gene is possibly TRBD1 (6 bases). The V gene's germline CDR1 is LNHDA and CDR2 SQIVND (reference sequence). V lost 2 bases, J lost 4 bases, and 9 bases lay in between. The CDR3 is 14 residues long. The CDR3 protein is CASSIRGGNQPQHF. The CDR3 coding sequence is TGTGCCAGTAGTATAAGGGGGGGAAATCAGCCCCAGCATTTT.

This clonotype has at least ten counts. The V gene is TRBV6-1, the J gene TRBJ2-7, with 9 bases that match TRBD1. Trimming took 4 bases from V and 2 from J; bases not matched to a gene: 6. The CDR3 sequence is 15 residues long. The germline gives CDR1 MNHNS, CDR2 SASEGT. The CDR3 is CASSGPRTGAYEQYF. The CDR3 nucleotides read TGTGCCAGCAGTGGGCCGAGGACAGGGGCCTACGAGCAGTACTTC.

This clonotype was detected many times. CDR3 region: CASSYSTGLGNQPQHF. The CDR3 nucleotides read TGTGCCAGCAGTTATTCTACAGGGCTGGGGAATCAGCCCCAGCATTTT. The rearrangement joins TRBV6-2 or TRBV6-3 to TRBJ1-5, with D possibly matching TRBD1 (6 bases). The CDR3 is made up of 16 amino acids. Trimming cost V 3 bases and J 4 bases, with 16 bases left between them. Germline values: CDR1 MNHEY, CDR2 SVGEGT.

The sample holds one count of this clonotype. The rearrangement joins TRBV29-1 to TRBJ1-1, with D possibly matching TRBD1 (6 bases). Trimming stripped 4 bases from V and 4 bases from J, with 13 bases between. Germline loops: CDR1 SQVTM, CDR2 ANQGSEA. The CDR3 covers 13 residues. The DNA for the CDR3 is TGCAGCGTTGCCCGGGGGCAGGGCACTGAAGCTTTCTTT. Amino acids: CSVARGQGTEAFF.

CDR3 bases: TGTGCCAGTAGATATGGGCTCTGGGGGCAGGACACCGGGGAGCTGTTTTTT. This gives the protein CASRYGLWGQDTGELFF. V gene TRBV19 combines with J gene TRBJ2-2, with D possibly TRBD1 on 6 matching bases. This CDR3 contains 17 residues. Germline V gene sequence: CDR1 LNHDA, CDR2 SQIVND (reference sequence). Between the trimmed V and J ends, which lost 6 bases and 3 bases, there was a span of 20 bases.

Many counts were recorded for this clonotype. The chain combines TRBV27 with TRBJ2-7, with D perhaps TRBD2 (7 bases). The CDR3 is 15 amino acids. The V end lost 6 bases, the J end lost 0 bases, and 15 bases lay between the germline ends. CDR1 and CDR2 (germline): MNHEY, SMNVEV (reference sequence). Written as DNA, the CDR3 is TGTGCCAGCAGCCCAGGGAGGGGGAACTCCTACGAGCAGTACTTC. It specifies CASSPGRGNSYEQYF.